This T cell receptor (beta chain) was captured in a study of control samples from healthy donors and cancer patients. Using immunoSEQ multiplex PCR, the repertoire was profiled, and TCRdb retains in-frame clones only, with some absent. Of roughly 150,000 clones listed, 80% to 95% are singletons. The CDR3 contains 14 residues. Germline-derived CDR1 and CDR2 are SGHVS and FQNEAQ. Trimming removed 4 bases at V and 0 bases at J, with 8 bases between. The specimen sequenced was blood. V and J are TRBV7-8 and TRBJ2-3, with D hard to call. This TCR came from a woman aged 30 to 39 in good health. CDR3 sequence reads: CASSSPLSTDTQYF. The CDR3 DNA reads as TGTGCCAGCAGCTCCCCTCTTAGCACAGATACGCAGTATTTT.